This T cell receptor beta chain was documented in a study of control samples from healthy donors and cancer patients. Clones were read by immunoSEQ multiplex PCR, and TCRdb kept only the in-frame ones, dropping some. Of 150,000 to 200,000 clones listed, 88% are singletons. This CDR3 has 15 residues. Germline V gives CDR1 GTSNPN, CDR2 SVGIG (reference sequence). With 2 bases removed from V and 6 bases from J, the gap between germline ends came to 19 bases. V is TRBV30 and J is TRBJ1-1; no clear D gene. The receptor's source is a man younger than 35 in good health. The source material was blood. CDR3 protein: CAWSNPHTTRSEAFF. The CDR3 DNA reads as TGTGCCTGGAGTAATCCCCACACGACAAGATCTGAAGCTTTCTTT.